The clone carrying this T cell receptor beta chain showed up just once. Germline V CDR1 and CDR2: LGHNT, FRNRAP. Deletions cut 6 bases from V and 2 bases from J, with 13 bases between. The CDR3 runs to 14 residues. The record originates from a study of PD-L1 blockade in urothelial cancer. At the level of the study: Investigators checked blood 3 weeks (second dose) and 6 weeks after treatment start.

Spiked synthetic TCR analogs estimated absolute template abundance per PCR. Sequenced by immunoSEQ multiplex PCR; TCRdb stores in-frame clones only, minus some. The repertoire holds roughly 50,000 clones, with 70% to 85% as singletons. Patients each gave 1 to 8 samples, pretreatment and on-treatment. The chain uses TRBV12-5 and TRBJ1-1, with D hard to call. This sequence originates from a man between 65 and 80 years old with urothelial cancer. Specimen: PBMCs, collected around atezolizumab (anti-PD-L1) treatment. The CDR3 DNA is TGTGCTAGTGGGAAACAGACCGATAACACTGAAGCTTTCTTT. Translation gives CASGKQTDNTEAFF. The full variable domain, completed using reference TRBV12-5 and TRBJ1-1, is DARVTQTPRHKVTEMGQEVTMRCQPILGHNTVFWYRQTMMQGLELLAYFRNRAPLDDSGMPKDRFSAEMPDATLATLKIQPSEPRDSAVYFCASGKQTDNTEAFFGQGTRLTVV.